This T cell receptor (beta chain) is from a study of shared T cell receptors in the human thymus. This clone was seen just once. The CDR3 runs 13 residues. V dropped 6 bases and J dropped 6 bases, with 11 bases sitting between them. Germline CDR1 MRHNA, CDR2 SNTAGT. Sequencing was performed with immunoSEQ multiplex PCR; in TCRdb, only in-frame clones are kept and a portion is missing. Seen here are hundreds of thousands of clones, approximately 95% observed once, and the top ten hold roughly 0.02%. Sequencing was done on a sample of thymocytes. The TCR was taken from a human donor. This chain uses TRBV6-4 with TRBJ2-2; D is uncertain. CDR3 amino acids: CASSAQLSGELFF. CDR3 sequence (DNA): TGTGCCAGCAGCGCACAGCTTTCCGGGGAGCTGTTTTTT.